Listed here is a single T cell receptor beta chain. This clone's antigen is unknown. Per-base quality was not reported, and no clone a single base away is much larger than it. This sample was included in a study of technical replicates of blood from a handful of donors (dated by TCRdb to about 2017). CDR1 and CDR2 (SGHRS, YFSETQ) derive from the germline V gene. Taken from cysteine to phenylalanine, the CDR3 has 17 residues. Just the 51-base CDR3 DNA is kept, in frame starting at base 1. V trim: 4 bases; J trim: 5 bases; unmatched bases: 12. The library was generated by the immunoSEQ multiplex PCR assay. TCRdb took over this immuneACCESS table, retaining in-frame rearrangements with V and J assigned. Such tables are incomplete; in checked studies, under half of the missing clones stem from an unresolved V gene, and the remainder is unexplained. The sample yields 98,000 or so clones; roughly 95% were counted once. About 0.23% of the sample belongs to the ten largest clones.

The chain uses TRBV5-1 and TRBJ2-1, with TRBD2 identical over 10 junction bases. This receptor was obtained from a human donor in good health. The specimen was T cells isolated from PBMCs. The CDR3 loop reads CASSLRPLAGVNNEQFF. The nucleotides are TGCGCCAGCAGCCTACGGCCTCTAGCGGGAGTAAACAATGAGCAGTTCTTC.